This entry is about one TCR beta chain. Its antigen is still unknown. V lost 4 bases and J lost 2, with 12 bases in between. CDR3 length equals 16 residues. Germline V gene sequence: CDR1 MNHNS, CDR2 SASEGT. These data originate in a study of cytomegalovirus exposure and HLA in healthy donors. Study-level findings and limits: Further analysis, carried out later, found HLA-associated TCR beta chains more clonally expanded than equally common other chains. Earlier analysis found most TCR beta V segments productive about 90% or about 30% of the time.

In the PCR, 60 Vbeta and 13 Jbeta primers were used. Only in-frame clones appear in the TCRdb table, and some are missing; sequencing was by immunoSEQ multiplex PCR. The data contain about 98,000 clones, under 80% of them singletons. This clonotype was sampled from a male donor in good health and CMV-seronegative. The sequenced sample was PBMCs. The chain uses TRBV6-1 and TRBJ2-6, with D perhaps matching TRBD2 (5 bases). Written as DNA, the CDR3 is TGTGCCAGCAGTGTAACGGGGTTGCCTGGGGCCAACGTCCTGACTTTC. Translated, it gives CASSVTGLPGANVLTF.